What follows is one T cell receptor (beta chain) and its context. The CDR3 contains 13 residues. Germline values: CDR1 MRHNA, CDR2 SNTAGT. V was trimmed by 5 bases and J by 7 bases, leaving 9 bases between them. This record comes from a study of cytomegalovirus exposure and HLA in healthy donors. The PCR used 60 Vbeta and 13 Jbeta primers. TCRdb's table, derived via immunoSEQ multiplex PCR, lists solely in-frame clones and lacks some. This table has 150,000 to 200,000 clones, around 78% appearing once. Sequencing was done on a sample of PBMCs. The chain employs TRBV6-4 and TRBJ1-6; the D gene is possibly TRBD1 (6 bases). The sequence was obtained from a middle-aged woman in good health and CMV-seronegative. Here the CDR3 reads CASSFDRNSPLHF. The CDR3 region has the DNA TGTGCCAGCAGTTTCGACAGGAATTCACCCCTCCACTTT.